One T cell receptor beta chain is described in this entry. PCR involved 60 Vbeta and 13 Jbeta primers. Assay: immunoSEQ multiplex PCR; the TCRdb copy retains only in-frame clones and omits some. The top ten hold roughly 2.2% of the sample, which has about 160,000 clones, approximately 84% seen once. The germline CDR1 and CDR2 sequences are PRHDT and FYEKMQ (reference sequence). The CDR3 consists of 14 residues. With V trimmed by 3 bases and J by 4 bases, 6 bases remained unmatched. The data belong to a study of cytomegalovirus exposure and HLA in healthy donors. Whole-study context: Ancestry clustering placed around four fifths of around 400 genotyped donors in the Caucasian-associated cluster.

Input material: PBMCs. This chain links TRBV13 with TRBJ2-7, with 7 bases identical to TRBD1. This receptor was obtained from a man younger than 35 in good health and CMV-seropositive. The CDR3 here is CASSFEGAVYEQYF. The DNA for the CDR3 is TGTGCCAGCAGCTTTGAGGGGGCCGTTTACGAGCAGTACTTC.